The clone carrying this T cell receptor (beta chain) showed up just once. Its specificity is unknown. The entry originates in a study of Tregs in tolerant kidney transplant recipients. The protocol was immunoSEQ multiplex PCR, while the TCRdb copy is restricted to in-frame clones and leaves out a portion. The repertoire includes around 98,000 clones, over 85% of them detected once, and 0.4% to 0.55% sits in the top ten. CDR1 is LNHNV and CDR2 is YYDKDF in the germline V gene (reference sequence). V was cut by 1 base and J by 5 bases, with 11 bases left in between. The CDR3 contains 14 residues. Overall study findings and caveats: The most relevant donor-specific Treg TCRbeta repertoire apparently came from expansion with activated donor B cells. Nucleotide sequences could not be compared across some patients' samples due to primer changes.

The sequencing used CD4+ T cells from blood, collected before the transplant. The gene calls are TRBV15 and TRBJ2-5; D not certain. This receptor was obtained from a human donor who received a combined kidney and bone marrow transplant. The CDR3 here is CATSRVQTAETQYF. The DNA for the CDR3 is TGTGCCACCAGCAGAGTCCAAACAGCCGAGACCCAGTACTTC.